This TCR beta chain was sequenced in a study of spatial heterogeneity in lung cancer. Across the study: Mean representation of each unique TCR and UMI combination in the raw reads exceeded 8.5 occurrences. Whole-study results and caveats: Mutation tallies in tumors tracked expanded intratumoral alpha and beta TCR counts.

Specified time point: sample taken at primary tumor resection. Whole RNA, isolated from tumor, nontumor lung or frozen PBMC, was sequenced without prior sorting. This clonotype came up many times. Antigen: not known. CDR1 is DFQATT, CDR2 SNEGSKA, per germline (reference sequence). V lost 3 bases and J lost 3; bases outside the gene matches: 3. This CDR3 spans 13 amino acids. Unique molecular identifiers, one per molecule, were present on every TCR cDNA molecule. TCRdb itself ran the 5' RACE reads through MiXCR, one entry per CDR3 protein. The sample shows around 8,700 distinct CDR3 sequences, approximately 5.5% of them seen only once.

The TCR was taken from a female donor with early-stage non-small cell lung cancer. The rearrangement joins TRBV20-1 to TRBJ2-3, with 7 bases fitting TRBD1. This sample comprised lung tumor tissue, obtained at surgery. The CDR3 DNA reads as TGCAGTGCTAGTGAGGGGGCTACAGATACGCAGTATTTT. Translated: CSASEGATDTQYF.